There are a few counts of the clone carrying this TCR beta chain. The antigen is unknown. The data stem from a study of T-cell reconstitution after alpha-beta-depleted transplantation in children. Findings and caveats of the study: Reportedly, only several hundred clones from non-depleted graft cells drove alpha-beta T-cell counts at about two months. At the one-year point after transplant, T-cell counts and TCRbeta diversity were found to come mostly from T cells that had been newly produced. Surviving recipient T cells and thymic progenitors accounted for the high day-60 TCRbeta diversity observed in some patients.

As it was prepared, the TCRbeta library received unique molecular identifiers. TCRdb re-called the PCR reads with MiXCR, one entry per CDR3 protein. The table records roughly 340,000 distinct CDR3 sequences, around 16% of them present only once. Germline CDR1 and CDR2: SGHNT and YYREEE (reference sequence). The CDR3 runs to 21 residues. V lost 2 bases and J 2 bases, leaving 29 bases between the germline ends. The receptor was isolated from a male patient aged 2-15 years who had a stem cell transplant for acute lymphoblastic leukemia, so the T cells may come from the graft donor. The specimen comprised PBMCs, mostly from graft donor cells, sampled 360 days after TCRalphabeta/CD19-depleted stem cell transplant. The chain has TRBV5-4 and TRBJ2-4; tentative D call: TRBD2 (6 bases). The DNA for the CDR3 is TGTGCCAGCAGCTTTTTTTGGGGTAGTCGGAGCGGGCAGTGGACCAAAAACATTCAGTACTTC. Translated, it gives CASSFFWGSRSGQWTKNIQYF.